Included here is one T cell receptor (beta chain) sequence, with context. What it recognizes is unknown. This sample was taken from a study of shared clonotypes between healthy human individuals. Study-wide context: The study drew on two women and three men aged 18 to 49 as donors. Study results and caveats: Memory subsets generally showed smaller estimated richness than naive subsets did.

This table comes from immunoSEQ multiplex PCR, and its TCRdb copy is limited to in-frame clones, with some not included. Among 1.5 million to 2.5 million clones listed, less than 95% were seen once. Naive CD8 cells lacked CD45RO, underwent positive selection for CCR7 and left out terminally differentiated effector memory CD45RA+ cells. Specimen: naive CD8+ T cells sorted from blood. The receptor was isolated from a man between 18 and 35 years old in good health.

In DNA, the CDR3 is TGTGCCAGCAGTCAATTCAGCGGGGGGGCCTACGAGCAGTACTTC. Encoded protein: CASSQFSGGAYEQYF. V usage is TRBV7-2 and J usage is TRBJ2-7, with 10 bases lining up with TRBD2. Germline CDR1 reads SGHTA; CDR2 reads FQGNSA. The CDR3 consists of 15 residues. V was clipped by 6 bases and J by 2 bases; unmatched bases: 7.